The 22 T cell receptor beta chains below all came from one sample that was sequenced in a study of control samples from healthy donors and cancer patients. Data came from immunoSEQ multiplex PCR; TCRdb stores just in-frame clones and leaves some out. The table has about 55,000 clones, 88% seen once. Material for sequencing was blood. Every receptor here comes from a man in his fifties in good health.

The rearrangement links TRBV5-1 to TRBJ2-5; D gene unclear. This CDR3 is 12 amino acids long. Trimming pared 4 bases from V and 8 bases from J, leaving 12 bases between. CDR1 and CDR2 (germline): SGHRS, YFSETQ. The CDR3 coding sequence is TGCGCCAGCAGCGCCGACATGGAAACCCAGTACTTC. Encoded protein: CASSADMETQYF.

The rearrangement joins TRBV5-7 to TRBJ2-6; D gene uncertain. TRBV5-7 qualifies as an ORF whose function is uncertain. The CDR3 runs to 14 residues. Trimming pared 0 bases from V and 3 bases from J, leaving 4 bases between. In DNA, the CDR3 is TGTGCCAGCAGCTTGGAGGTTGGGGCCAACGTCCTGACTTTC. This encodes CASSLEVGANVLTF.

This rearrangement joins TRBV9 to TRBJ2-1; 8 nucleotides align to TRBD2. Germline V CDR1 and CDR2: SGDLS, YYNGEE. The CDR3 extends over 15 amino acids. The ends lost 0 bases at V and 7 bases at J; junction bases unmatched: 6. In DNA, the CDR3 is TGTGCCAGCAGCGTAGATAGCGGGAACGCAAATGAGCAGTTCTTC. It encodes CASSVDSGNANEQFF.

The chain recombines TRBV1 with TRBJ1-3; TRBD1, the table's D call, lacks a check against the DNA. TRBV1 is a pseudogene locus. The CDR3 totals 15 residues. In DNA form, the CDR3 reads TGCACCAGCAGCCAAGTAGGGGGCTCTGGAAACACCATATATTTT. This encodes CTSSQVGGSGNTIYF.

The V call is TRBV6-1, the J call TRBJ1-2; tentatively, D is TRBD1 (5 bases). The CDR3 has 17 residues. The V gene's germline CDR1 is MNHNS and CDR2 SASEGT. The germline V and J ends were trimmed by 2 bases and 5 bases, with 21 bases remaining between them. CDR3 in DNA: TGTGCCAGCAGTGAATTTCTTGGATTGTCGGACAATTATGGCTACACCTTC. Translated, it gives CASSEFLGLSDNYGYTF.

The chain carries TRBV2 and TRBJ1-1; 7 bases match TRBD1. CDR1 and CDR2 (germline): SNHLY, FYNNEI. The V and J ends lost 3 bases and 3 bases, in that order; junction bases with no gene match: 7. The CDR3 has 15 residues. The CDR3 DNA is TGTGCCAGCAGTGAGCGGGGACAGTTGGACACTGAAGCTTTCTTT. Its protein product is CASSERGQLDTEAFF.

The chain carries TRBV2 and TRBJ2-2, with 9 bases identical to TRBD1. V trimming: 7 bases; J trimming: 6 bases; junction bases outside the gene matches: 9. In germline, CDR1 is SNHLY, CDR2 FYNNEI. This CDR3 is built from 15 residues. CDR3: CASTQQGALAGELFF. CDR3 nucleotide sequence: TGTGCCAGCACCCAACAGGGGGCGTTGGCCGGGGAGCTGTTTTTT.

The chain is built from TRBV11-2 and TRBJ2-6; D is unresolved. Trimming took off 4 bases at V and 1 base at J, with 11 bases between the two ends. The length of the CDR3 is 16 residues. Germline-derived CDR1 and CDR2 are SGHAT and FQNNGV. CDR3 coding DNA: TGTGCCAGCAGCTCTAGTCGGATTTCTGGGGCCAACGTCCTGACTTTC. This encodes CASSSSRISGANVLTF.

The J gene is TRBJ2-5, the V gene TRBV3-1 (or the pseudogene TRBV3-2), with 7 bases aligning to TRBD1. V was clipped by 5 bases and J by 9 bases; unmatched bases: 15. CDR1 LGHDT and CDR2 YNNKEL come from the germline V gene (reference sequence). This CDR3 contains 15 residues. As DNA, the CDR3 is TGTGCCAGCAGCACCCCGACAGGGTGGAGTAGGGCCCAGTACTTC. As protein: CASSTPTGWSRAQYF.

The CDR3 loop reads CATLVPTESGYTF. The CDR3 DNA sequence: TGTGCCACCTTAGTACCGACAGAGTCTGGCTACACCTTC. The chain employs TRBV19 and TRBJ1-2; the D gene is possibly TRBD1 (5 bases). This CDR3 region has 13 residues. Germline CDR1 is LNHDA and CDR2 is SQIVND (reference sequence). Trimming took 10 bases from V and 7 from J, leaving 19 bases between them. Filled out from reference TRBV19 and TRBJ1-2, the complete variable domain reads DGGITQSPKYLFRKEGQNVTLSCEQNLNHDAMYWYRQDPGQGLRLIYYSQIVNDFQKGDIAEGYSVSREKKESFPLTVTSAQKNPTAFYLCATLVPTESGYTFGSGTRLTVV.

J is TRBJ1-2 and V is TRBV7-2; D is perhaps TRBD1 (6 bases). Germline V gene sequence: CDR1 SGHTA, CDR2 FQGNSA. Trimming took 1 base from V and 8 from J, leaving 17 bases between them. This CDR3 region has 15 residues. The CDR3: CASSLVPGAAGGYTF. CDR3 coding DNA: TGTGCCAGCAGCTTAGTTCCGGGGGCGGCTGGGGGCTACACCTTC.

This clone was seen a single time. The V call is TRBV7-3, the J call TRBJ2-7; 13 nucleotides align to TRBD2. This CDR3 spans 13 amino acids. V lost 5 bases and J lost 10; bases outside the gene matches: 5. The V gene's germline CDR1 is SGHTA and CDR2 FQGTGA. CDR3 DNA sequence: TGTGCCAGCAGCCGGACTAGCGGGAGCCCTCAGTACTTC. Protein: CASSRTSGSPQYF.

The chain is built from TRBV4-3 and TRBJ2-7; D could derive from TRBD1 or TRBD2 (7 bases each). Trimming removed 1 base from V and 4 bases from J, with 11 bases in between. Germline values: CDR1 LGHNA, CDR2 YSLEER. The CDR3 has 14 amino acids. CDR3 region: CASSQARGGYEQYF. The CDR3 DNA is TGCGCCAGCAGCCAAGCCAGGGGGGGATACGAGCAGTACTTC.

The chain links TRBV5-1 to TRBJ2-3, with D unclear. Trimming took off 0 bases at V and 5 bases at J, with 10 bases between the two ends. Germline CDR1 and CDR2: SGHRS and YFSETQ. The CDR3 sequence is 14 residues long. The CDR3 sequence is CASSLGATVDTQYF. For the CDR3, the DNA is TGCGCCAGCAGCTTGGGGGCGACGGTAGATACGCAGTATTTT.

The V gene is TRBV7-9, the J gene TRBJ1-1; D call uncertain. V lost 4 bases, J lost 0 bases, and 9 bases lay in between. The CDR3 extends over 14 amino acids. The germline gives CDR1 SEHNR, CDR2 FQNEAQ (reference sequence). CDR3 DNA sequence: TGTGCCAGCAGCTCCTGGACGGTGAACACTGAAGCTTTCTTT. This sequence encodes CASSSWTVNTEAFF.

The chain links TRBV10-2 to TRBJ2-7, with a weak D call TRBD2 (6 bases). The CDR3 consists of 14 residues. V shed 8 bases and J shed 5 bases, with 19 bases lying between them. Germline V gene data show CDR1 as WSHSY and CDR2 as SAAADI. The CDR3 DNA follows: TGCGCCAGCTCGCCGGGACTTCTTAGGAACGAGCAGTACTTC. Amino acids: CASSPGLLRNEQYF.

CDR3 DNA: TGTGCCAGCAGCTTATCAGGGGGAGAAGGATCCTACGAGCAGTACTTC. This sequence encodes CASSLSGGEGSYEQYF. This chain joins TRBV11-1 and TRBJ2-7, with 7 bases lining up with TRBD1. Germline V gene sequence: CDR1 SGHAT, CDR2 FQDESV (reference sequence). The junction had 8 bases not matched to a gene; V was cut back by 2 bases and J by 1 base. This CDR3 contains 16 residues.

This clone appeared a few times. The chain is built from TRBV25-1 and TRBJ1-1; tentative D call: TRBD1 (5 bases). This CDR3 has 13 amino acids. Deletions cut 8 bases from V and 1 base from J, with 11 bases between. Germline V lookup: CDR1 MGHDK, CDR2 SYGVNS. The CDR3 spells CASCRGGNTEAFF. For the CDR3, the DNA is TGTGCCAGCTGCCGCGGGGGGAACACTGAAGCTTTCTTT.

The gene calls are TRBV9 and TRBJ2-7, with D perhaps TRBD1 (5 bases). Trimming took off 3 bases at V and 0 bases at J, with 10 bases between the two ends. The CDR3 runs to 14 residues. The germline gives CDR1 SGDLS, CDR2 YYNGEE. The CDR3 region is CASSAQGSSYEQYF. The CDR3 DNA reads TGTGCCAGCAGCGCCCAGGGAAGCTCCTACGAGCAGTACTTC.

The V call is TRBV7-9, the J call TRBJ2-1, with TRBD1 identical over 9 bases. The germline CDR1 and CDR2 sequences are SEHNR and FQNEAQ (reference sequence). This CDR3 comprises 14 residues. Trimming at V came to 4 bases and at J to 7 bases, leaving 5 bases not matched to a gene. The CDR3 DNA follows: TGTGCCAGCAGCTCGGGGACAGGGAAAAATGAGCAGTTCTTC. Translated: CASSSGTGKNEQFF. Together with reference TRBV7-9 and TRBJ2-1, the CDR3 gives the full variable domain: DTGVSQNPRHKITKRGQNVTFRCDPISEHNRLYWYRQTLGQGPEFLTYFQNEAQLEKSRLLSDRFSAERPKGSFSTLEIQRTEQGDSAMYLCASSSGTGKNEQFFGPGTRLTVL.

This rearrangement joins TRBV5-6 to TRBJ2-5; D uncertain. The germline CDR1 and CDR2 sequences are SGHDT and YYEEEE. The CDR3 has 13 residues. V lost 2 bases and J 5 bases, leaving 10 bases between the germline ends. CDR3 bases: TGTGCCAGCAGCTTTGAAGACGGGGAGACCCAGTACTTC. It translates to CASSFEDGETQYF.

The V and J genes are TRBV5-6 and TRBJ2-5; D may be TRBD2 (6 bases). V lost 2 bases to trimming and J lost 6 bases, with 14 bases between them. The CDR3 totals 14 residues. Germline loops: CDR1 SGHDT, CDR2 YYEEEE. DNA for the CDR3: TGTGCCAGCAGCTTTTCCGGGGAGGTGAAGACCCAGTACTTC. Encoded protein: CASSFSGEVKTQYF. Using reference TRBV5-6 and TRBJ2-5 for the parts outside the CDR3, the full variable domain is DAGVTQSPTHLIKTRGQQVTLRCSPKSGHDTVSWYQQALGQGPQFIFQYYEEEERQRGNFPDRFSGHQFPNYSSELNVNALLLGDSALYLCASSFSGEVKTQYFGPGTRLLVL.